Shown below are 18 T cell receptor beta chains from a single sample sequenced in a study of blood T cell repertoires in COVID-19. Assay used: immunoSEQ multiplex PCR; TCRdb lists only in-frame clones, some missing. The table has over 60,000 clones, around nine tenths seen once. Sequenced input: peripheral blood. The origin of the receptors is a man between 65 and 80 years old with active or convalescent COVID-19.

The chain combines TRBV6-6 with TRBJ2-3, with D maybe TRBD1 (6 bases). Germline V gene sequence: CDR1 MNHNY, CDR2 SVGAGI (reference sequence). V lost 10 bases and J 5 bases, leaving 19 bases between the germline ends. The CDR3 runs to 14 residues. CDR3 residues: CATYWGPQRDTQYF. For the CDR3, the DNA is TGTGCCACCTACTGGGGGCCCCAACGAGATACGCAGTATTTT.

The DNA for the CDR3 is TGCGCCAGCAGTCCCTCAGGGCAGGAATCACCCCTCCACTTT. Amino acid sequence: CASSPSGQESPLHF. This chain connects TRBV10-1 to TRBJ1-6; perhaps TRBD1 as D (5 bases). The CDR3 sequence is 14 residues long. V gave up 5 bases and J gave up 10 bases, with 15 bases separating them. Germline values: CDR1 WNHNN, CDR2 SYGVQD (reference sequence).

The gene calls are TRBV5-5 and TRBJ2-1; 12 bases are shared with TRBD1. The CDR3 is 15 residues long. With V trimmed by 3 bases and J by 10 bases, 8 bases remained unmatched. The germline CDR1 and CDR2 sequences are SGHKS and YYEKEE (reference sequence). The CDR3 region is CASSSPGQGAREQFF. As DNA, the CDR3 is TGTGCCAGCAGCTCTCCGGGACAGGGGGCTCGGGAGCAGTTCTTC.

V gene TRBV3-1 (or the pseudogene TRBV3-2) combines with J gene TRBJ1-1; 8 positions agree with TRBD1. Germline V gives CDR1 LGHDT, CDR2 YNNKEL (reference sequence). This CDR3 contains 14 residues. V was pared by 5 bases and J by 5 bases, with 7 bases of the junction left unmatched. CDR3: CASSFRGRGTEAFF. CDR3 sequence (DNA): TGTGCCAGCAGCTTCAGGGGGCGTGGGACTGAAGCTTTCTTT.

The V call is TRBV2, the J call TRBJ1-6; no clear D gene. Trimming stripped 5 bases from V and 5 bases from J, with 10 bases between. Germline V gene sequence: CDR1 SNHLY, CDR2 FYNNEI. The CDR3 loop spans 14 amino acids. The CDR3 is CASSQAMDNSPLHF. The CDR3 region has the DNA TGTGCCAGCAGTCAGGCTATGGATAATTCACCCCTCCACTTT.

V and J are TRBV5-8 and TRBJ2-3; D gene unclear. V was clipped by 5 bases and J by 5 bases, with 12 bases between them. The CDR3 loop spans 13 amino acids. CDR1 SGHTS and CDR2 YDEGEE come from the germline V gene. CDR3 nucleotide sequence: TGTGCCAGCAGGATCCGCGGCGGAGATACGCAGTATTTT. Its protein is CASRIRGGDTQYF.

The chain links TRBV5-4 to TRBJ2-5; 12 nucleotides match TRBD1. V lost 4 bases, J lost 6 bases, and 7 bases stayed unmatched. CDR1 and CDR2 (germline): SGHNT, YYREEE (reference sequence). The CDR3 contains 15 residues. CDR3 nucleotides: TGTGCCAGCAGCCCCACGGGACAGGGGGCGAAGACCCAGTACTTC. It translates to CASSPTGQGAKTQYF.

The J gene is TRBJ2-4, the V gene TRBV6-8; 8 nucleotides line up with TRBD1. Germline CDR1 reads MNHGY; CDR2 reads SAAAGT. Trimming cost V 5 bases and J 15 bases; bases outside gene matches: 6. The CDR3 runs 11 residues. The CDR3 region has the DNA TGTGCCAGCAGTAAGACAGGGGATCCGTACTTC. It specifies CASSKTGDPYF.

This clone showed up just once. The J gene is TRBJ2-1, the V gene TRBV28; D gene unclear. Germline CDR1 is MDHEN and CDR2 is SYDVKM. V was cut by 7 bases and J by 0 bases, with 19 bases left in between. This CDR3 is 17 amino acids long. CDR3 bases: TGTGCCAGCACTCCGGCCCCTCCTAGGAGCTCCTACAATGAGCAGTTCTTC. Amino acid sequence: CASTPAPPRSSYNEQFF.

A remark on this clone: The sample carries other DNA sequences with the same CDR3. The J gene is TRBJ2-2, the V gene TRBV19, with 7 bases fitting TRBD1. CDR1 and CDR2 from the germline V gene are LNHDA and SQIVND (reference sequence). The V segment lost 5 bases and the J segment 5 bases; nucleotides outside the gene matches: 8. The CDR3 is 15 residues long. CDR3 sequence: CASSSRDRFTGELFF. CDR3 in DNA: TGTGCCAGTAGTTCCCGGGACAGATTTACCGGGGAGCTGTTTTTT. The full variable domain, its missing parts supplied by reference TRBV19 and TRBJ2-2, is DGGITQSPKYLFRKEGQNVTLSCEQNLNHDAMYWYRQDPGQGLRLIYYSQIVNDFQKGDIAEGYSVSREKKESFPLTVTSAQKNPTAFYLCASSSRDRFTGELFFGEGSRLTVL.

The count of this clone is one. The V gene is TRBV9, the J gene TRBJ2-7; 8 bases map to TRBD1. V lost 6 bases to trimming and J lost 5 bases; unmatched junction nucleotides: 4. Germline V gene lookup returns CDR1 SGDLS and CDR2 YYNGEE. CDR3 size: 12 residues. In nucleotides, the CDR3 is TGTGCCAGCAACAGGGGGTACGACGAGCAGTACTTC. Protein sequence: CASNRGYDEQYF.

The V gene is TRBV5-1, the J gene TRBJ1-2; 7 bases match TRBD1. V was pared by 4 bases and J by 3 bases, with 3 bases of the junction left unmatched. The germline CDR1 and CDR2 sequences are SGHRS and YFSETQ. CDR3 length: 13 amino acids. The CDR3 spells CASSATGDYGYTF. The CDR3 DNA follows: TGCGCCAGCAGCGCCACAGGGGACTATGGCTACACCTTC. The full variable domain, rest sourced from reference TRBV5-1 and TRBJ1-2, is KAGVTQTPRYLIKTRGQQVTLSCSPISGHRSVSWYQQTPGQGLQFLFEYFSETQRNKGNFPGRFSGRQFSNSRSEMNVSTLELGDSALYLCASSATGDYGYTFGSGTRLTVV.

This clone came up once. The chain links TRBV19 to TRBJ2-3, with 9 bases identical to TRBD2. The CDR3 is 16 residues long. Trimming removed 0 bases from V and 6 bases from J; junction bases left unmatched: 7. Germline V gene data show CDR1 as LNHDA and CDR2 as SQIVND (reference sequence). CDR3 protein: CASSIEGLAGIDTQYF. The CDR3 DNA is TGTGCCAGTAGTATAGAAGGGCTAGCGGGGATCGATACGCAGTATTTT.

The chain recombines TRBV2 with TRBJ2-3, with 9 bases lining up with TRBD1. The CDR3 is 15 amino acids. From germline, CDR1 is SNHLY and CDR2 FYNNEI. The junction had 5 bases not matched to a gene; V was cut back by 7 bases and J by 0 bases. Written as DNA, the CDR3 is TGTGCCAGCACCCCTGACAGGGGGAGCACAGATACGCAGTATTTT. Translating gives CASTPDRGSTDTQYF.

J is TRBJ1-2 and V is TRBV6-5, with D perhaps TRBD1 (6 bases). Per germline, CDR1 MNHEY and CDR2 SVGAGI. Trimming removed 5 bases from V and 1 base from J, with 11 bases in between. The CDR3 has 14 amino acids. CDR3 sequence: CASSPLQGNYGYTF. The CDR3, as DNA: TGTGCCAGCAGTCCACTACAGGGTAACTATGGCTACACCTTC.

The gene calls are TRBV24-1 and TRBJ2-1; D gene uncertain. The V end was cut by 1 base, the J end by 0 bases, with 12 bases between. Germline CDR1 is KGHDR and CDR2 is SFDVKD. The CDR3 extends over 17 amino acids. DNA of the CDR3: TGTGCCACCAGTGATTTTTACGGAGACCTCTCCTACAATGAGCAGTTCTTC. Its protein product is CATSDFYGDLSYNEQFF.

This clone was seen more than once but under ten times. The CDR3 DNA reads as TGCAGTGCTAGTGATATGGGGAGGGGGAATCAGCCCCAGCATTTT. Translating it yields CSASDMGRGNQPQHF. The chain employs TRBV20-1 and TRBJ1-5; the D gene is possibly TRBD1 (6 bases). V was pared by 3 bases and J by 4 bases, with 16 bases between. The CDR3 is made up of 15 amino acids. Germline V gene lookup returns CDR1 DFQATT and CDR2 SNEGSKA (reference sequence).

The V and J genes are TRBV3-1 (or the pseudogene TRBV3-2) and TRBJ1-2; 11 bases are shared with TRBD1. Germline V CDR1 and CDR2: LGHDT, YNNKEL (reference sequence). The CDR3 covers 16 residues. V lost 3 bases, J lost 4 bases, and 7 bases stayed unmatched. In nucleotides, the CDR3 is TGTGCCAGCAGCCAGACTAGGACAGGGGGCGGCTATGGCTACACCTTC. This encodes CASSQTRTGGGYGYTF.